This is a list of T cell receptor beta chains from one sample in a study of human T cells and chemical hapten exposure. TCRdb reprocessed the 5' RACE reads with MiXCR, giving one entry per CDR3 protein. The table records roughly 110,000 distinct CDR3 sequences, 15% to 20% of them present only once. The receptor source for this set is a human donor in good health. The CDR3 runs from the conserved cysteine through the conserved F or W. A D gene is named only where the DNA matches it firmly. The listing skips clone size in some rows; elsewhere it reads once, few, many or a size class.

d_call j_call clone_size cdr3_length v_call cdr3_aa cdr3_nt
TRBD2 TRBJ2-5 . 16 TRBV9 CASSVAGSGRVETQYF TGTGCCAGCAGCGTAGCTGGTAGCGGGAGGGTGGAGACCCAGTACTTC
. TRBJ2-6 few 14 TRBV28 CASSSLAGANVLTF TGTGCCAGCAGTTCGTTGGCTGGGGCCAACGTCCTGACTTTC
. TRBJ2-2 few 17 TRBV27 CASSLRRGAANTGELFF TGTGCCAGCAGTTTAAGAAGGGGGGCGGCGAACACCGGGGAGCTGTTTTTT
TRBD2 TRBJ2-3 . 17 TRBV10-1 CASSETSPSGRAGTQYF TGCGCCAGCAGTGAGACCTCTCCTAGCGGGAGGGCCGGTACGCAGTATTTT
. TRBJ2-1 few 14 TRBV7-2 CASSLEGSYNEQFF TGTGCCAGCAGCTTAGAAGGGTCCTACAATGAGCAGTTCTTC
TRBD1 TRBJ1-1 . 14 TRBV30 CAWISWTGTLEAFF TGTGCCTGGATTAGTTGGACAGGGACTCTAGAAGCTTTCTTT
TRBD2 TRBJ2-3 few 15 TRBV7-9 CASRAGTSVPDTQYF TGTGCCAGCAGAGCCGGGACTAGCGTGCCAGATACGCAGTATTTT
. TRBJ2-6 . 13 TRBV19 CAVGDGPFNVLTF TGTGCCGTCGGAGACGGGCCGTTCAACGTCCTGACTTTC
TRBD1 TRBJ1-5 . 14 TRBV5-1 CASSPGTVNQPQHF TGCGCCAGCAGCCCCGGGACAGTCAATCAGCCCCAGCATTTT
. TRBJ2-1 few 12 TRBV6-5 CASSYANEEQFF TGTGCCAGCAGTTACGCGAACGAGGAGCAGTTCTTC
TRBD1 TRBJ2-7 . 14 TRBV19 CASSLRGTGPLQYF TGTGCCAGTAGTCTTCGGGGGACAGGGCCCCTGCAGTACTTC
TRBD2 TRBJ2-3 . 14 TRBV29-1 CSSGGDWGTDTQYF TGCAGCTCCGGGGGGGACTGGGGGACAGATACGCAGTATTTT
TRBD2 TRBJ2-3 few 14 TRBV12-3/TRBV12-4 CASSLRGVADTQYF TGTGCCAGCAGTTTACGGGGGGTCGCAGATACGCAGTATTTT
. TRBJ1-1 . 15 TRBV29-1 CSVAPAGGLITEAFF TGCAGCGTTGCTCCGGCCGGGGGCCTCATCACTGAAGCTTTCTTT
. TRBJ1-5 few 14 TRBV6-2/TRBV6-3 CASSYPTGNQPQHF TGTGCCAGCAGTTACCCGACCGGGAACCAGCCCCAGCATTTT
TRBD1 TRBJ2-1 few 14 TRBV29-1 CSVTTGEYYNEQFF TGCAGCGTAACCACAGGGGAATACTACAATGAGCAGTTCTTC
TRBD2 TRBJ2-3 . 16 TRBV7-8 CASSAGLAGSTDTQYF TGTGCCAGCAGCGCCGGACTAGCGGGATCCACAGATACGCAGTATTTT
. TRBJ2-7 . 14 TRBV5-6 CASSLQAISYEQYF TGTGCCAGCAGCTTGCAGGCCATCTCCTACGAGCAGTACTTC
TRBD2 TRBJ2-1 few 16 TRBV7-2 CASSLAGTSSYNEQFF TGTGCCAGCAGCTTAGCCGGGACTAGCAGCTACAATGAGCAGTTCTTC
. TRBJ1-1 . 14 TRBV28 CASRLLESNTEAFF TGTGCCAGCAGGCTGTTGGAGTCGAACACTGAAGCTTTCTTT
. TRBJ2-7 few 12 TRBV7-8 CASSGPYYEQYF TGTGCCAGCAGCGGCCCCTACTACGAGCAGTACTTC
TRBD2 TRBJ2-1 few 16 TRBV6-6 CASSSTSGSSYNEQFF TGTGCCAGCAGTTCAACTAGCGGGAGCTCCTACAATGAGCAGTTCTTC
. TRBJ2-1 few 18 TRBV4-1 CASSQEGGDTSSYNEQFF TGCGCCAGCAGCCAAGAGGGGGGGGACACGAGCTCCTACAATGAGCAGTTCTTC
. TRBJ2-4 . 15 TRBV5-1 CASSVEGYARSIQYF TGCGCCAGCAGTGTAGAGGGGTACGCGCGGAGCATTCAGTACTTC
. TRBJ1-1 . 10 TRBV30 CAWSRTEAFF TGTGCCTGGAGCAGGACTGAAGCTTTCTTT
. TRBJ1-3 . 14 TRBV29-1 CSAQRPGSGNTIYF TGCAGCGCCCAGAGACCGGGCTCTGGAAACACCATATATTTT
TRBD1 TRBJ2-7 . 15 TRBV7-8 CASSHRDRGTYEQYF TGTGCCAGCAGCCACCGTGACAGGGGGACCTACGAGCAGTACTTC
TRBD2 TRBJ2-3 . 16 TRBV7-2 CASSLSGRGGTDTQYF TGTGCCAGCAGCCTTAGCGGGAGGGGGGGCACAGATACGCAGTATTTT
TRBD2 TRBJ2-7 few 16 TRBV4-2 CASSQDTGRASYEQYF TGTGCCAGCAGCCAAGATACCGGGAGGGCCTCCTACGAGCAGTACTTC
TRBD1 TRBJ1-1 . 14 TRBV29-1 CSVGAGGPDTEAFF TGCAGCGTTGGAGCAGGGGGCCCGGACACTGAAGCTTTCTTT
. TRBJ2-2 . 16 TRBV18 CASSPRDGSDTGELFF TGTGCCAGCTCACCACGGGACGGGAGTGACACCGGGGAGCTGTTTTTT
. TRBJ2-7 . 15 TRBV29-1 CSVEGGRPGAYEQYF TGCAGCGTTGAAGGGGGTAGGCCGGGAGCGTACGAGCAGTACTTC
TRBD1 TRBJ2-3 . 15 TRBV12-3/TRBV12-4 CDSSSGQGATDTQYF TGTGACAGCAGCTCGGGACAGGGGGCGACCGATACGCAGTATTTT
TRBD2 TRBJ2-7 . 16 TRBV6-2/TRBV6-3 CASSRSGPGGNYEQYF TGTGCCAGCAGCAGGAGCGGGCCCGGGGGGAACTACGAGCAGTACTTC
. TRBJ2-2 . 16 TRBV21-1 CASSKVARLNTGELFF TGTGCCAGCAGCAAAGTAGCCAGGCTGAACACCGGGGAGCTGTTTTTT
TRBD2 TRBJ2-7 many 13 TRBV13 CASGSGGTYEQYF TGTGCCAGCGGATCGGGAGGGACCTACGAGCAGTACTTC
TRBD1 TRBJ2-6 . 19 TRBV7-6 CASSDRNRDRATGANVLTF TGTGCCAGCAGCGATCGAAACCGGGACAGGGCTACTGGGGCCAACGTCCTGACTTTC
TRBD2 TRBJ2-2 . 15 TRBV20-1 CSARTSGWRSGELFF TGCAGTGCTAGGACTAGCGGGTGGAGGTCCGGGGAGCTGTTTTTT
. TRBJ2-7 medium-sized 15 TRBV28 CASGEVQGGAYEQYF TGTGCCAGCGGTGAGGTCCAGGGGGGCGCCTACGAGCAGTACTTC
. TRBJ1-1 . 13 TRBV4-1 CASSHSWSTEAFF TGCGCCAGCAGCCATAGTTGGAGCACTGAAGCTTTCTTT
. TRBJ2-7 . 14 TRBV29-1 CSAGEGRGIYEQYF TGCAGCGCCGGGGAGGGCAGGGGGATCTACGAGCAGTACTTC
TRBD2 TRBJ2-3 many 20 TRBV5-1 CASSLAGTSGSSGRTDTQYF TGCGCCAGCAGCTTGGCCGGGACTAGCGGGAGTTCTGGGCGAACAGATACGCAGTATTTT
TRBD2 TRBJ2-5 . 15 TRBV13 CASSFPAGNQETQYF TGTGCCAGCAGCTTCCCAGCGGGGAACCAAGAGACCCAGTACTTC
. TRBJ2-7 . 13 TRBV5-5 CASSPLGRPEQYF TGTGCCAGCAGCCCCCTGGGGAGGCCCGAGCAGTACTTC
. TRBJ2-1 . 8 TRBV29-1 CSVGGRFF TGCAGCGTTGGGGGGCGGTTCTTC
TRBD1 TRBJ1-5 few 15 TRBV28 CASSWGQGAVQPQHF TGTGCCAGCAGTTGGGGACAGGGGGCGGTTCAGCCCCAGCATTTT
. TRBJ2-7 few 12 TRBV25-1 CASRKVGYEQYF TGTGCCAGCAGGAAGGTGGGGTACGAGCAGTACTTC
TRBD1 TRBJ2-7 . 14 TRBV10-3 CAISAGGPGYEQYF TGTGCCATCAGCGCAGGGGGTCCTGGATACGAGCAGTACTTC
. TRBJ2-5 . 13 TRBV12-3/TRBV12-4 CASSPRRGETQYF TGTGCCAGCAGCCCCCGACGGGGGGAGACCCAGTACTTC
TRBD2 TRBJ2-5 few 16 TRBV4-1 CASSQRLAGIQETQYF TGCGCCAGCAGCCAGAGATTAGCGGGGATCCAAGAGACCCAGTACTTC
. TRBJ1-1 few 15 TRBV6-6 CASSYPGGEGTEAFF TGTGCCAGCAGTTACCCCGGGGGTGAGGGCACTGAAGCTTTCTTT
TRBD2 TRBJ2-3 . 15 TRBV5-4 CASSLREGWPDTQYF TGTGCCAGCAGCTTGCGGGAGGGGTGGCCAGATACGCAGTATTTT
. TRBJ1-1 few 16 TRBV28 CASSPTALWEDTEAFF TGTGCCAGCAGTCCCACCGCCTTGTGGGAGGACACTGAAGCTTTCTTT
. TRBJ1-3 . 15 TRBV7-9 CASSSPSRSGNTIYF TGTGCCAGCAGCTCCCCGAGCCGCTCTGGAAACACCATATATTTT